The present T cell receptor beta chain was sequenced within a study of T cell responses to AZD1222 COVID-19 vaccine (dated by TCRdb to about 2021). About the study as a whole: A total of 230 to 250 trial participants underwent TCR sequencing, of whom about 200 had received two doses of AZD1222 and approximately 25 had received two doses of the MenACWY control vaccine. Trial participants were enrolled by age into 18-55, 56-69 and 70-plus year subgroups, with about 150, 27 and 61 TCR-sequenced participants respectively. Broader findings and caveats from the paper: CD4 TCRs associated with the vaccine covered the entire spike protein, and the dominant responses were in regions 160-218 and 743-854. The 56-69-year group was small, and its depth increase did not reach significance, likely because of low power. Most participants were white British and females outnumbered males, and the authors suggested that clonal diversity may have been underestimated. Because no samples from the day 14 peak response were available, repertoires could be characterized only after the peak T cell response. Conclusions about previously exposed vaccinees were limited because only five to seven AZD1222 recipients were SARS-CoV-2 seropositive at baseline. Epitopes outside the regions mutated in the B.1.351 and B.1.1.7 variants were reportedly recognized by nearly half of the unique spike-specific TCRs. After two AZD1222 doses, both the breadth and the depth of spike-specific TCRs were significantly higher than at day 0 and than in MenACWY recipients.

The CDR3, cysteine through phenylalanine, is 16 amino acids long. The DNA shown is the 48-base CDR3, in frame from base 1. Taken from the germline V gene (reference sequence), the CDR1 and CDR2 loops are LNHDA and SQIVND. V has 1 base trimmed and J has 6 bases trimmed; junction bases matching no gene number 8. In regard to this clone: The clone's antigen remains unknown. Base qualities are missing; no much larger clone stands one base away.

The CDR3 regions of human TCRbeta chains were analyzed by immunosequencing. For the original study's pipeline: Repertoire TCRs were matched against a reference library of SARS-CoV-2-specific TCRs generated with the MIRA antigen-specificity platform. Breadth was defined as the fraction of unique TCRs that were SARS-CoV-2-associated. Depth was defined as the fraction of total T cells that were SARS-CoV-2-associated. Using the MIRA data, each spike-specific TCR was mapped to the spike region that the TCR reacts to and placed in a CD4 or CD8 class. Log10-transformed breadth and depth values were compared by one-way ANOVA with Sidak's multiple comparisons tests. The table was pulled from immuneACCESS by TCRdb, which kept in-frame rearrangements only. Such tables lose some clones; where checked, under half of the loss comes from unresolved V genes, and the rest has no known cause. V and J calls and clone size are copied from that table; D and trimming were computed from the DNA. The sample records about 90,000 clones, under 95% of which are singletons. The top ten hold around 5.5% of the sample.

The meaning of the sample's time point label: baseline before first vaccination. What the treatment or condition label conveys for this sample: meningococcal conjugate vaccine given as trial control. The vaccinee samples were drawn from two UK trials, COV001 and COV002, one of which was a single-blind randomized controlled phase 2/3 trial testing AZD1222 (ChAdOx1 nCoV-19) in healthy adults. For TCRbeta chain sequencing, PBMC samples were collected from trial participants at day 0 and at day 28 after the second dose. This TCR was recovered from an adult in good health. This sequence uses TRBV19 and TRBJ2-5; 10 bases in the middle match TRBD1. Sequencing was performed on peripheral blood, taken on day 0 of MenACWY control vaccination. CDR3 reads: CASSIAGTGAIKTQYF. The bases are TGTGCCAGTAGTATAGCCGGGACAGGGGCAATAAAGACCCAGTACTTC.